The 7 T cell receptor beta chains reported below all come from one sample, sequenced in a study of immune reconstitution after stem cell transplant in scleroderma. TCRdb passed the RT-PCR reads through MiXCR, listing each CDR3 protein once. The sample lists over a thousand distinct CDR3 sequences, 15% to 17% occurring once. Sampling was carried out before or after autologous hematopoietic stem cell transplantation (not recorded which). The receptor set was obtained from a female donor with systemic sclerosis.

In this sample, this clonotype turned up a few times. The V and J genes are TRBV20-1 and TRBJ2-5, with D possibly TRBD2 on 5 matching bases. The CDR3 loop spans 15 amino acids. Germline V gives CDR1 DFQATT, CDR2 SNEGSKA (reference sequence). Trimming removed 0 bases at V and 1 base at J, with 12 bases between. CDR3 DNA sequence: TGCAGTGCTAGAGATCGGCGGGCCTTCCAAGAGACCCAGTACTTC. It encodes CSARDRRAFQETQYF.

This clonotype is medium-sized. The V call is TRBV12-3 or TRBV12-4, the J call TRBJ1-1; D not certain. V lost 3 bases to trimming and J lost 5 bases, with 10 bases between them. The CDR3 runs 13 residues. The CDR3 DNA reads TGTGCCAGCAGTTTTTCGTATTTGACTGAAGCTTTCTTT. This codes for CASSFSYLTEAFF.

About this clonotype itself: A much larger clone is a single base away; this may be a read error. This rearrangement joins TRBV5-1 to TRBJ1-5, with 8 nucleotides matching TRBD1. This CDR3 is 15 amino acids long. Germline CDR1 reads SGHRS; CDR2 reads YFSETQ. CDR3 coding DNA: TGCGCCAACAGCTTGGGAGGGACAGGCCGGGAGCCCCAGCATTTT. Protein: CANSLGGTGREPQHF.

In its sample, this clonotype was seen a few times. The rearrangement uses TRBV20-1 and TRBJ2-2; TRBD2 matches at 10 bases. In germline, CDR1 is DFQATT, CDR2 SNEGSKA (reference sequence). This CDR3 contains 16 residues. J was trimmed by 4 bases and V by 2 bases; bases with no gene match: 7. CDR3 nucleotides: TGCAGTGCTAGAAATACTAGCGGGAAGGCCACCGGGGAGCTGTTTTTT. Protein: CSARNTSGKATGELFF.

By share of the sample, this clonotype is medium-sized. This chain connects TRBV12-3 or TRBV12-4 to TRBJ1-1; possible D gene TRBD1, 5 bases. The CDR3 totals 16 residues. The germline V and J ends were trimmed by 8 bases and 0 bases, with 19 bases remaining between them. This chain's CDR3 is CASSLGQLTMNTEAFF. The DNA of the CDR3 is TGTGCCAGCTCTCTTGGACAACTAACCATGAACACTGAAGCTTTCTTT.

The chain has TRBV20-1 and TRBJ2-7, with 9 bases identical to TRBD1. The trim removed 6 bases at V and 5 bases at J, leaving 11 bases unmatched. The CDR3 has 14 amino acids. Germline V lookup: CDR1 DFQATT, CDR2 SNEGSKA (reference sequence). The CDR3 spells CSAPPQGAFNEQYF. CDR3 sequence (DNA): TGCAGTGCGCCCCCACAGGGGGCTTTCAACGAGCAGTACTTC.

By its share, this clonotype is medium-sized. The rearrangement links TRBV7-2 to TRBJ2-5, with D unclear. This CDR3 is built from 13 residues. V was clipped by 5 bases and J by 5 bases, with 12 bases between them. Germline CDR1 is SGHTA and CDR2 is FQGNSA. CDR3 DNA sequence: TGTGCCAGCAGCCGTTTGTCTGTTGAGACCCAGTACTTC. This gives the protein CASSRLSVETQYF.